These 21 T cell receptor beta chains originate from one sample sequenced in a study of vaccination and CD4 T cells after COVID-19. Indicated treatment: approximately 10-day PBMC culture with coronavirus spike peptide pools or control peptides (ViraFEST assay). These receptors' targets are unknown. With the Oncomine TCR Beta short-read assay, DNA from cultured CD4+ T cells was sequenced. Via MiXCR, TCRdb re-called the PCR reads, giving one row per CDR3 protein. The table shows 14,000 to 15,000 distinct CDR3 sequences, with 35% to 50% occurring only once. Sequencing input: CD4+ T cells from blood, cultured in vitro. These TCRs come from a human donor who had recovered from COVID-19.

J is TRBJ2-3 and V is TRBV24-1; perhaps TRBD1 as D (6 bases). CDR3 length equals 15 residues. Trimming pared 1 base from V and 7 bases from J, leaving 14 bases between. In germline, CDR1 is KGHDR, CDR2 SFDVKD. The CDR3 reads CATSDFGGIGNTQYF. For the CDR3, the DNA is TGTGCCACCAGTGATTTTGGGGGCATTGGAAATACGCAGTATTTT.

There are a few counts of this clonotype. The CDR3 coding sequence is TGTGCCAGCAGCCCCGACAGGGTCCGAGAGACCCAGTACTTC. Its protein is CASSPDRVRETQYF. The chain is built from TRBV5-4 and TRBJ2-5; TRBD1 matches 7 bases. In germline, CDR1 is SGHNT, CDR2 YYREEE (reference sequence). The CDR3 is 14 residues long. V was pared by 4 bases and J by 4 bases, with 7 bases of the junction left unmatched.

V is TRBV29-1 and J is TRBJ2-7; D gene unclear. The V gene's germline CDR1 is SQVTM and CDR2 ANQGSEA. Trimming removed 4 bases at V and 3 bases at J, with 4 bases between. The CDR3 runs 10 residues. The CDR3 DNA sequence: TGCAGCGTTGTAATCTACGAGCAGTACTTC. Protein product: CSVVIYEQYF.

In its sample, this clonotype ranks as medium-sized. The genes are TRBV6-1 and TRBJ2-5; D might be TRBD1 (5 bases). The germline V gene encodes CDR1 MNHNS and CDR2 SASEGT. V gave up 8 bases and J gave up 3 bases, with 13 bases separating them. The CDR3 is 13 residues long. CDR3: CASSSRAKETQYF. CDR3 in DNA: TGTGCCAGCTCCAGCAGGGCCAAAGAGACCCAGTACTTC.

This chain uses TRBV20-1 with TRBJ2-3; 15 bases fit TRBD2. V was pared by 6 bases and J by 2 bases, with 18 bases of the junction left unmatched. Germline CDR1 reads DFQATT; CDR2 reads SNEGSKA (reference sequence). This CDR3 region has 20 residues. The CDR3 sequence: CSATTPGGLAGGRITDTQYF. CDR3 sequence (DNA): TGCAGTGCGACTACGCCTGGAGGACTAGCGGGGGGGAGGATCACAGATACGCAGTATTTT.

The rearrangement uses TRBV19 and TRBJ1-5; no firm D call. Germline-derived CDR1 and CDR2 are LNHDA and SQIVND (reference sequence). Trimming left V 2 bases short and J 0 bases short, with 11 bases between. The CDR3 consists of 16 residues. The CDR3 spells CASSISEGRSNQPQHF. CDR3 nucleotide sequence: TGTGCCAGTAGTATATCAGAAGGGCGTAGCAATCAGCCCCAGCATTTT.

The chain carries TRBV20-1 and TRBJ2-5, with 7 bases aligning to TRBD2. V shed 3 bases, J shed 2 bases, and the junction held 9 bases outside the gene matches. Germline CDR1 reads DFQATT; CDR2 reads SNEGSKA (reference sequence). The CDR3 has 15 residues. CDR3 bases: TGCAGTGCTAGGCAGGGCGGGGGATCACAAGAGACCCAGTACTTC. Its protein product is CSARQGGGSQETQYF.

The chain joins TRBV10-3 to TRBJ2-5; D perhaps matches TRBD2 (6 bases). V lost 6 bases, J lost 2 bases, and 16 bases lay in between. The CDR3 length is 15 residues. CDR1 is ENHRY and CDR2 is SYGVKD in the germline V gene. For the CDR3, the DNA is TGTGCCATCAGCCCTAGCGACCGAAATCAAGAGACCCAGTACTTC. Its translation is CAISPSDRNQETQYF.

There are a few counts of this clonotype. The chain employs TRBV6-1 and TRBJ1-2; 9 nucleotides agree with TRBD1. Germline CDR1 and CDR2: MNHNS and SASEGT. The CDR3 extends over 15 amino acids. V trimming: 3 bases; J trimming: 1 base; junction bases outside the gene matches: 3. The CDR3 nucleotides read TGTGCCAGCAGTGAGAAGGGACAGGGTAACTATGGCTACACCTTC. It translates to CASSEKGQGNYGYTF.

A few counts support this clonotype. The chain employs TRBV12-3 or TRBV12-4 and TRBJ1-2; D remains ambiguous. The CDR3 runs to 13 residues. V shed 2 bases and J shed 0 bases, with 4 bases lying between them. CDR3 in amino acids: CASSLSPNYGYTF. The DNA of the CDR3 is TGTGCCAGCAGTTTATCCCCTAACTATGGCTACACCTTC.

The J gene is TRBJ1-4, the V gene TRBV29-1, with 9 bases fitting TRBD1. The CDR3 loop spans 15 amino acids. Germline V gives CDR1 SQVTM, CDR2 ANQGSEA. V lost 7 bases, J lost 6 bases, and 12 bases stayed unmatched. CDR3 in amino acids: CSAQEGQGLYEKLFF. As DNA, the CDR3 is TGCAGCGCCCAGGAGGGACAGGGACTTTATGAAAAACTGTTTTTT.

This clonotype was seen a single time. At one end the junction does not follow the germline gene, possibly because of a read error. The chain combines TRBV24-1 with TRBJ1-3; a weak D match, TRBD1 (5 bases). Germline-derived CDR1 and CDR2 are KGHDR and SFDVKD. This CDR3 comprises 13 residues. This CDR3 is CATSESTGNAIYF. CDR3 DNA sequence: TGTGCCACCAGTGAATCAACAGGAAACGCCATATATTTT.

This rearrangement joins TRBV4-1 to TRBJ2-3; D uncertain. Per germline, CDR1 MGHRA and CDR2 YSYEKL. The CDR3 spans 16 residues. V was clipped by 5 bases and J by 0 bases, with 15 bases between them. The CDR3, as DNA: TGCGCCAGCAGCTCACAAGCCGGCGGTAGCACAGATACGCAGTATTTT. Protein sequence: CASSSQAGGSTDTQYF.

This chain links TRBV2 with TRBJ2-5; the match to TRBD2 covers 15 bases. The V gene's germline CDR1 is SNHLY and CDR2 FYNNEI. The CDR3 totals 18 residues. J was trimmed by 0 bases and V by 4 bases; bases with no gene match: 6. DNA of the CDR3: TGTGCCAGCAGTGGGGGACTAGCGGGGGGCTCGTACCAAGAGACCCAGTACTTC. Its protein is CASSGGLAGGSYQETQYF.

For the CDR3, the DNA is TGTGCCAGCAGCTTAGACAGGGTTTCTGGAAACACCATATATTTT. Encoded protein: CASSLDRVSGNTIYF. This chain links TRBV7-2 with TRBJ1-3, with D perhaps matching TRBD1 (6 bases). Germline V lookup: CDR1 SGHTA, CDR2 FQGNSA. Trimming removed 1 base at V and 1 base at J, with 8 bases between. The CDR3 covers 15 residues. Combining the CDR3 with reference TRBV7-2 and TRBJ1-3 gives the whole variable domain GAGVSQSPSNKVTEKGKDVELRCDPISGHTALYWYRQSLGQGLEFLIYFQGNSAPDKSGLPSDRFSAERTGGSVSTLTIQRTQQEDSAVYLCASSLDRVSGNTIYFGEGSWLTVV.

This clonotype was seen a few times. V usage is TRBV24-1 and J usage is TRBJ2-2; D is possibly TRBD2 (6 bases). Germline lookup yields CDR1 KGHDR and CDR2 SFDVKD. The CDR3 loop spans 16 amino acids. Trimming took 4 bases from V and 0 from J, leaving 11 bases between them. CDR3 region: CATSDPRGANTGELFF. For the CDR3, the DNA is TGTGCCACCAGTGACCCGCGGGGCGCGAACACCGGGGAGCTGTTTTTT.

This chain joins TRBV30 and TRBJ1-2; D gene unclear. Germline V CDR1 and CDR2: GTSNPN, SVGIG (reference sequence). Trimming took off 5 bases at V and 1 base at J, with 5 bases between the two ends. The CDR3 length is 11 residues. The CDR3 here is CAWLDNYGYTF. The CDR3 DNA is TGTGCCTGGTTAGATAACTATGGCTACACCTTC.

V gene TRBV6-2 or TRBV6-3 combines with J gene TRBJ2-5; TRBD1 might be the D (6 bases). CDR1 is MNHEY, CDR2 SVGEGT, per germline. Between the trimmed V and J ends, which lost 2 bases and 1 base, there was a span of 14 bases. The CDR3 totals 16 residues. CDR3 amino acids: CASSYRPSTGQETQYF. As DNA, the CDR3 is TGTGCCAGCAGTTACAGGCCCTCGACAGGCCAAGAGACCCAGTACTTC.

This clonotype was picked up a small number of times. The rearrangement links TRBV30 to TRBJ1-1; a weak D match, TRBD1 (5 bases). V dropped 3 bases and J dropped 0 bases, with 8 bases sitting between them. The CDR3 has 13 residues. Germline V lookup: CDR1 GTSNPN, CDR2 SVGIG (reference sequence). The CDR3 protein is CAWSRQLNTEAFF. CDR3 bases: TGTGCCTGGAGCCGACAGCTGAACACTGAAGCTTTCTTT.

This clonotype was detected only a few times. This chain links TRBV6-5 with TRBJ1-1; D uncertain. CDR1 is MNHEY and CDR2 is SVGAGI in the germline V gene. The ends were cut back, 2 bases at V and 11 bases at J, with 12 bases in the middle. This CDR3 comprises 12 residues. The CDR3 spells CASSYLKGSAFF. CDR3 nucleotides: TGTGCCAGCAGTTACCTTAAAGGGAGCGCTTTCTTT.

The chain combines TRBV24-1 with TRBJ2-2; no definite D call. The CDR3 is made up of 14 amino acids. Trimming removed 6 bases at V and 1 base at J, with 8 bases between. Germline values: CDR1 KGHDR, CDR2 SFDVKD. CDR3 loop: CATSSRLNTGELFF. DNA for the CDR3: TGTGCCACCAGTTCCCGGTTGAACACCGGGGAGCTGTTTTTT.